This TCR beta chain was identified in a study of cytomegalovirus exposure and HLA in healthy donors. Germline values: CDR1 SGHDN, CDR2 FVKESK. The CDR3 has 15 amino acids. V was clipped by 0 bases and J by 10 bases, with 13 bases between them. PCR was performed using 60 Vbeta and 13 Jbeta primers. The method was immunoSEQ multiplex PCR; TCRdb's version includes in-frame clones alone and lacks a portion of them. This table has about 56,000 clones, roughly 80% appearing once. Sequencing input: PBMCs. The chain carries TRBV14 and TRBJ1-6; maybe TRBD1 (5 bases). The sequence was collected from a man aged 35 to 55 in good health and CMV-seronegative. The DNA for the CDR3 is TGTGCCAGCAGCCAAGATCCTGCAGGGTTATCACCCCTCCACTTT. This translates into CASSQDPAGLSPLHF.